This T cell receptor beta chain came from a study of blood T cell repertoires in COVID-19. Looking at the study overall: Sites across the United States, Italy and Spain contributed samples from acute and convalescent COVID-19. From T cells, B-cell-depleted T cells, or PBMCs came the material, which was cDNA or gDNA.

Germline CDR1 reads SGHDT; CDR2 reads YYEEEE. The V segment lost 4 bases and the J segment 4 bases; nucleotides outside the gene matches: 4. This CDR3 spans 14 amino acids. Original methodology: Amplification of reference gene primers provided the estimated nucleated cell counts. TCRdb's copy holds only in-frame clones and misses some; the assay was immunoSEQ multiplex PCR. That table is the source of V, J and clone size, and D and trimming were worked out from the DNA. The sample yields approximately 320,000 clones, 85% seen once. This receptor was taken from a human donor in a cohort sampled during active COVID-19. The V and J genes are TRBV5-6 and TRBJ1-4, with 7 bases identical to TRBD1. The sample comprised peripheral blood. CDR3 bases: TGTGCCAGCAGCAGACAGGGCCTTAATGAAAAACTGTTTTTT. This gives the protein CASSRQGLNEKLFF.